This TCR beta chain was observed in a study of human T cells and chemical hapten exposure (dated by TCRdb to the early 2020s). Study-level background: For sensitization, 2% DPC in acetone was applied to a 2 cm by 2 cm area of upper inner arm skin. Blood samples were taken from patients before sensitization (week 0) and then at 2, 6 and about 24 weeks after DPC sensitization. Blood for TCR sequencing was provided by twenty-nine alopecia patients at one to four time points (pre-sensitization, 2, 6 and 24 weeks). Throughout the roughly 23-week study period, patients were also given weekly therapeutic DPC doses on the scalp. In alopecia patients, the study followed how the peripheral blood TCR repertoire changed in vivo over primary and secondary sensitization to diphenylcyclopropenone (DPC), a hapten. Patch testing was done on the upper back using Finn chambers containing 0.01% DPC, and results were scored after 6 days according to International Contact Dermatitis Research Group standards. The libraries were sequenced as a pool, and the TCR yield per sample differed mostly because of small variations in library volumes within the pool. The patient cohort, mostly female, included alopecia areata with under or over 50% scalp involvement, alopecia totalis and alopecia universalis.

According to the study, the label for this sample's time point signals: pre-sensitization, week 0. The treatment or condition tag for this specimen amounts to: therapeutic diphenylcyclopropenone sensitization with weekly scalp DPC. Blood at each patch-test visit was drawn before the patch test was applied. Eligible patients were aged 18 to 70, diagnosed with alopecia, deemed suitable for DPC therapy, and excluded if pregnant. Unfractionated whole blood was collected in Tempus Blood RNA tubes, and total RNA was extracted from that blood. Spanning cysteine to phenylalanine, the CDR3 consists of 15 amino acids. CDR3 DNA only is kept here, 45 bases in frame from base 1. CDR1 and CDR2, looked up from the germline V gene, are MDHEN and SYDVKM. V is cut back by 10 bases and J by 8 bases, with 14 bases in the junction unmatched. What the authors observed across the whole study: Significantly more large CDR3 similarity clusters were formed by expanded TCRs than by pre-sensitization or healthy control sets, consistent with antigen-driven responses. All patients had alopecia, a presumed autoimmune disease, so their immune response might differ from that of healthy individuals. After repeated subsampling, changes were observed in the strength of the expansion versus patch-test correlation and in the threshold at which the correlation became significant. No change with DPC sensitization was found in the number of TCRs above 1 in 1000 frequency, and no evidence of global repertoire structure alterations was found. Patch test score was positively correlated with the number of PT1 expanded TCRs, with significance at thresholds 8, 16 and 32 but not at 4.

Library preparation employed RACE. Sequencing relied on a NextSeq 500. During library preparation, unique molecular identifiers were attached to individual cDNA molecules so that TCRs could be counted in a quantitative, reproducible way. For every blood RNA sample, sequencing covered both the TCR alpha and TCR beta chains. The source study handled its data this way. Samples had a median of roughly 100,000 TCRs, with a range from about 20,000 to 690,600. The Decombinator software suite was used to annotate the V, J and CDR3 of the TCR reads. To make PS versus PT1 abundance plots, every sample was subsampled to the same number of TCRs (28,000). Expanded TCRs were defined as absent before sensitization and observed at least eight times at the 2-week time point. TCRdb ran its own pipeline on the public reads, namely fastp trimming at Q25 and MiXCR clone calling, and kept in-frame beta chains. Every entry covers one CDR3 protein and lists the most common genes and DNA from its rows. The authors' filters were not applied to this entry. The sample table lists roughly 100,000 distinct CDR3 sequences, more than 10% of them with a count of one. In total, the top ten clones hold around 1.6% of the sample.

With respect to this clonotype: What antigen it recognizes has not been identified. Base qualities are not at hand, and no much larger clone is one base apart.

The chain is assembled from TRBV28 and TRBJ1-4, and 9 bases in between align with TRBD1. The sequencing here drew on whole blood, taken in connection with sensitization to the hapten diphenylcyclopropenone (DPC). The clonotype comes from a woman between 50 and 59 years old with alopecia areata. Some clones in this sample may be carry-over from other donors' samples. For the CDR3, the sequence is CATASYRGLGEKLFF. The sequenced DNA: TGTGCCACCGCGTCCTACAGGGGGCTAGGCGAAAAACTGTTTTTT.